The sample holds many counts of the clone carrying this T cell receptor (beta chain). Its antigen remains unidentified. The authors made cDNA by 5'RACE with 10-nucleotide random UMIs. Via MiXCR, TCRdb re-called the 5' RACE reads, giving one row per CDR3 protein. The profile covers roughly 59,000 distinct CDR3 sequences, with roughly 5.6% appearing a single time and around 5.1% taken by the ten largest. These data belong to a study of neurological immune-mediated disorders. Points from the study as a whole: When repertoires were grouped phylogenetically, those of 18 of 34 multiple sclerosis patients fell into one related-CDR3 cluster, a possible signature.

Looked up from germline, CDR1 is DFQATT and CDR2 is SNEGSKA (reference sequence). Between the trimmed V and J ends, which lost 6 bases and 2 bases, there was a span of 16 bases. This CDR3 is 14 amino acids long. This TCR was recovered from a human donor with multiple sclerosis. The donor label of this sample is uncertain. V gene TRBV20-1 combines with J gene TRBJ1-1, with D possibly TRBD1 on 5 matching bases. The sequencing sample was made of PBMCs. The CDR3 spells CSADGTDLNTEAFF. For the CDR3, the DNA is TGCAGTGCAGACGGGACGGACCTCAACACTGAAGCTTTCTTT.